This is a list of T cell receptor beta chains from one sample in a study of T-cell memory formation after mild COVID-19. From the 5' RACE reads, TCRdb called clonotypes with MiXCR, one entry per CDR3 protein. The repertoire consists of roughly 300,000 distinct CDR3 sequences, with 8.2% occurring once and the leading ten covering under 25%. The sequenced sample was PBMCs or a T cell subset sorted from them (not recorded which). These receptors all stem from a man in his late teens or twenties who had mild COVID-19 (a few samples of this study predate the infection). Cell type and time point are not known. Each CDR3 is given with its conserved first and last residue. A D gene is named only where the DNA matches it firmly. Size values are once, few and many counts, or a class for expanded clones, and some rows have none.

size: many; V: TRBV12-3/TRBV12-4; length: 15; J: TRBJ2-3; D: TRBD2; CDR3: CASSYRSGGQNTQYF; DNA: TGTGCCAGCAGCTATCGTAGCGGGGGGCAGAATACGCAGTATTTT
size: NA; V: TRBV4-3; length: 19; J: TRBJ1-6; D: NA; CDR3: CASSQDSRAGSSYNSPLHF; DNA: TGCGCCAGCAGCCAAGATAGTAGGGCCGGAAGCTCCTATAATTCACCCCTCCACTTT
size: few; V: TRBV12-3/TRBV12-4; length: 15; J: TRBJ1-2; D: NA; CDR3: CASSLFTGIGYGYTF; DNA: TGTGCCAGCAGTTTGTTCACAGGGATAGGCTATGGCTACACCTTC
size: NA; V: TRBV15; length: 16; J: TRBJ1-5; D: NA; CDR3: CATSRVEGSLIQPQHF; DNA: TGTGCCACCAGCAGGGTGGAGGGGAGTCTCATCCAGCCCCAGCATTTT
size: many; V: TRBV6-1; length: 15; J: TRBJ1-6; D: TRBD1; CDR3: CASSRDRVYNSPLHF; DNA: TGTGCCAGCAGCCGGGACAGGGTTTATAATTCACCCCTCCACTTT
size: NA; V: TRBV20-1; length: 16; J: TRBJ2-4; D: NA; CDR3: CSASASIRSTGDIQYF; DNA: TGCAGTGCTAGTGCCAGTATCAGATCCACGGGGGACATTCAGTACTTC
size: few; V: TRBV27; length: 14; J: TRBJ1-3; D: NA; CDR3: CASSLRGGGNTIYF; DNA: TGTGCCAGCAGTTTAAGGGGAGGTGGAAACACCATATATTTT
size: few; V: TRBV29-1; length: 12; J: TRBJ2-7; D: NA; CDR3: CSVEGLGYEQYF; DNA: TGCAGCGTTGAGGGTCTGGGCTACGAGCAGTACTTC
size: NA; V: TRBV5-1; length: 14; J: TRBJ2-1; D: NA; CDR3: CASSFAGGGNEQFF; DNA: TGCGCCAGCAGCTTTGCTGGGGGTGGTAATGAGCAGTTCTTC
size: many; V: TRBV7-6; length: 13; J: TRBJ1-2; D: TRBD1; CDR3: CASSLRTGEGYTF; DNA: TGTGCCAGCAGCCTAAGAACAGGGGAGGGCTACACCTTC
size: few; V: TRBV7-9; length: 16; J: TRBJ1-2; D: TRBD1; CDR3: CASSSTNRDRVYGYTF; DNA: TGTGCCAGCAGCTCGACGAACCGGGACAGGGTCTATGGCTACACCTTC
size: few; V: TRBV28; length: 14; J: TRBJ2-1; D: NA; CDR3: CASNFPGTLNEQFF; DNA: TGTGCCAGCAACTTCCCCGGGACTCTCAATGAGCAGTTCTTC
size: few; V: TRBV6-5; length: 14; J: TRBJ2-1; D: TRBD2; CDR3: CATWIAGGSGREFF; DNA: TGTGCCACCTGGATAGCGGGGGGTAGCGGGAGGGAGTTCTTC
size: NA; V: TRBV4-1; length: 14; J: TRBJ2-5; D: NA; CDR3: CASSQDPDEETQYF; DNA: TGCGCCAGCAGCCAAGACCCGGACGAAGAGACCCAGTACTTC
size: few; V: TRBV7-9; length: 14; J: TRBJ2-3; D: TRBD1; CDR3: CASSLDRFTDTQYF; DNA: TGTGCCAGCAGCTTGGACAGGTTCACAGATACGCAGTATTTT
size: many; V: TRBV4-3; length: 18; J: TRBJ1-1; D: NA; CDR3: CASSQDGPTFDGDTEAFF; DNA: TGCGCCAGCAGCCAAGATGGACCGACCTTTGATGGGGACACTGAAGCTTTCTTT
size: NA; V: TRBV14; length: 15; J: TRBJ2-7; D: NA; CDR3: CASSQGFGTTYEQYF; DNA: TGTGCCAGCAGCCAAGGCTTCGGGACCACCTACGAGCAGTACTTC
size: few; V: TRBV29-1; length: 12; J: TRBJ2-5; D: TRBD1; CDR3: CSVRGPQETQYF; DNA: TGCAGCGTTAGGGGGCCTCAAGAGACCCAGTACTTC
size: many; V: TRBV7-3; length: 15; J: TRBJ2-2; D: TRBD2; CDR3: CASSPGTSDTGELFF; DNA: TGTGCCAGCAGTCCCGGGACTAGCGACACCGGGGAGCTGTTTTTT
size: NA; V: TRBV20-1; length: 15; J: TRBJ1-3; D: NA; CDR3: CSAREGSDSGNTIYF; DNA: TGCAGTGCTAGAGAAGGGTCAGACTCTGGAAACACCATATATTTT
size: many; V: TRBV6-5; length: 15; J: TRBJ2-2; D: TRBD1; CDR3: CASSSPGQGSGELFF; DNA: TGTGCCAGCAGTTCACCGGGACAGGGGAGCGGGGAGCTGTTTTTT
size: NA; V: TRBV20-1; length: 16; J: TRBJ2-7; D: TRBD1; CDR3: CSARDLLSGGGHEQYF; DNA: TGCAGTGCTAGAGATCTCTTGTCAGGGGGCGGCCACGAGCAGTACTTC
size: few; V: TRBV4-3; length: 15; J: TRBJ2-4; D: TRBD1; CDR3: CASSYTDRGRDIQYF; DNA: TGCGCCAGCAGCTATACCGACAGGGGGCGAGACATTCAGTACTTC
size: NA; V: TRBV11-2; length: 15; J: TRBJ2-3; D: NA; CDR3: CASSLGRLSTDTQYF; DNA: TGTGCCAGCAGCTTAGGTCGGCTAAGCACAGATACGCAGTATTTT
size: many; V: TRBV12-3/TRBV12-4; length: 14; J: TRBJ1-2; D: NA; CDR3: CASSWAGLLEGYTF; DNA: TGTGCCAGCAGTTGGGCAGGACTTTTGGAGGGCTACACCTTC
size: many; V: TRBV29-1; length: 12; J: TRBJ2-1; D: NA; CDR3: CSAVGGYNEQFF; DNA: TGCAGCGCCGTCGGGGGCTACAATGAGCAGTTCTTC
size: NA; V: TRBV13; length: 15; J: TRBJ2-3; D: TRBD1; CDR3: CASSMDRGFTDTQYF; DNA: TGTGCCAGCAGCATGGACAGGGGGTTTACAGATACGCAGTATTTT
size: NA; V: TRBV20-1; length: 12; J: TRBJ2-1; D: NA; CDR3: CSARTEGGEQFF; DNA: TGCAGTGCTAGGACAGAAGGTGGTGAGCAGTTCTTC
size: few; V: TRBV9; length: 16; J: TRBJ2-3; D: NA; CDR3: CASSAPLGGLTDTQYF; DNA: TGTGCCAGCAGCGCGCCCTTGGGGGGACTCACAGATACGCAGTATTTT
size: NA; V: TRBV5-5; length: 17; J: TRBJ2-5; D: NA; CDR3: CASSLALAGPSQETQYF; DNA: TGTGCCAGCAGCTTGGCCTTGGCAGGGCCAAGCCAAGAGACCCAGTACTTC
size: NA; V: TRBV9; length: 14; J: TRBJ2-1; D: TRBD1; CDR3: CASSIRDRVHEQFF; DNA: TGTGCCAGCAGCATCCGGGACAGGGTCCATGAGCAGTTCTTC
size: NA; V: TRBV4-1; length: 16; J: TRBJ2-3; D: NA; CDR3: CASSQDWPLSTDTQYF; DNA: TGCGCCAGCAGCCAAGATTGGCCCCTCAGCACAGATACGCAGTATTTT
size: NA; V: TRBV7-9; length: 14; J: TRBJ2-5; D: NA; CDR3: CASSRAGGWETQYF; DNA: TGTGCCAGCAGCCGGGCCGGGGGATGGGAGACCCAGTACTTC
size: many; V: TRBV28; length: 15; J: TRBJ2-4; D: NA; CDR3: CASSLCCRAKNIQYF; DNA: TGTGCCAGCAGTTTATGCTGCCGAGCCAAAAACATTCAGTACTTC
size: few; V: TRBV29-1; length: 15; J: TRBJ2-7; D: NA; CDR3: CSAAGASPNSYEQYF; DNA: TGCAGCGCCGCGGGGGCATCACCAAACTCCTACGAGCAGTACTTC
size: many; V: TRBV24-1; length: 14; J: TRBJ2-5; D: NA; CDR3: CATSERRDQETQYF; DNA: TGTGCCACCAGTGAAAGAAGAGACCAAGAGACCCAGTACTTC
size: NA; V: TRBV9; length: 14; J: TRBJ1-6; D: NA; CDR3: CASSVDPRNSPLHF; DNA: TGTGCCAGCAGCGTAGACCCCAGAAATTCACCCCTCCACTTT